The 26 T cell receptor beta chains below come from one sample, sequenced in a study of T-cell memory formation after mild COVID-19. In TCRdb, the 5' RACE reads were re-called with MiXCR into one record per CDR3 protein. Of around 110,000 distinct CDR3 sequences listed, more than 15% are singletons. The sequenced sample was PBMCs or a T cell subset sorted from them (not recorded which). All receptors derive from an adult woman who had mild COVID-19 (a few samples of this study predate the infection). Cell type and time point are not known.

This clonotype was observed a handful of times. V is TRBV7-6 and J is TRBJ2-1; 8 bases line up with TRBD2. Germline V gives CDR1 SGHVS, CDR2 FNYEAQ. This CDR3 comprises 16 residues. The V and J ends lost 4 bases and 6 bases, in that order; junction bases with no gene match: 11. The CDR3 sequence: CASSSGPGGALNEQFF. The CDR3 DNA sequence: TGTGCCAGCAGCTCGGGCCCCGGGGGGGCACTCAATGAGCAGTTCTTC.

The rearrangement joins TRBV6-4 to TRBJ2-3; 7 bases are a match to TRBD2. This CDR3 spans 15 amino acids. Germline CDR1 reads MRHNA; CDR2 reads SNTAGT. V shed 3 bases and J 0 bases; nucleotides not matched to a gene: 3. CDR3 in amino acids: CASSENSGSTDTQYF. The DNA of the CDR3 is TGTGCCAGCAGTGAAAATAGCGGGAGCACAGATACGCAGTATTTT.

The chain combines TRBV4-2 with TRBJ1-5; the D gene is possibly TRBD1 (6 bases). The CDR3 spans 16 residues. V was clipped by 0 bases and J by 4 bases, with 13 bases between them. In germline, CDR1 is LGHNA, CDR2 YNFKEQ. The CDR3 region is CASSQEAGAINQPQHF. Here the CDR3 DNA reads TGTGCCAGCAGCCAAGAGGCAGGGGCGATTAATCAGCCCCAGCATTTT.

This chain links TRBV30 with TRBJ2-7; TRBD2 might be the D (5 bases). In germline, CDR1 is GTSNPN, CDR2 SVGIG (reference sequence). The ends were cut back, 5 bases at V and 7 bases at J, with 15 bases in the middle. The CDR3 contains 12 residues. This CDR3 reads CAWEGSGWEQYF. DNA of the CDR3: TGTGCCTGGGAGGGCTCAGGTTGGGAGCAGTACTTC. The full variable domain, its missing parts supplied by reference TRBV30 and TRBJ2-7, is SQTIHQWPATLVQPVGSPLSLECTVEGTSNPNLYWYRQAAGRGLQLLFYSVGIGQISSEVPQNLSASRPQDRQFILSSKKLLLSDSGFYLCAWEGSGWEQYFGPGTRLTVT.

J is TRBJ2-5 and V is TRBV12-3 or TRBV12-4; TRBD1 might be the D (6 bases). The germline V and J ends were trimmed by 5 bases and 1 base, with 17 bases remaining between them. The CDR3 totals 16 residues. The CDR3 bases are TGTGCCAGCAGTCCTACCGACAGGCTACGCCAAGAGACCCAGTACTTC. The encoded protein is CASSPTDRLRQETQYF.

The gene calls are TRBV20-1 and TRBJ1-3; the match to TRBD1 covers 11 bases. V dropped 2 bases and J dropped 1; count of bases not matched to a gene: 7. CDR1 and CDR2 (germline): DFQATT, SNEGSKA (reference sequence). The CDR3 extends over 17 amino acids. The CDR3 reads CSARQRGQGVSGNTIYF. CDR3 in DNA: TGCAGTGCTAGACAACGGGGACAGGGGGTGTCTGGAAACACCATATATTTT.

This clonotype was detected a few times. The rearrangement joins TRBV7-9 to TRBJ1-4, with D possibly matching TRBD1 (6 bases). The germline gives CDR1 SEHNR, CDR2 FQNEAQ (reference sequence). CDR3 size: 17 residues. V shed 4 bases and J shed 4 bases, with 19 bases lying between them. The CDR3 DNA reads as TGTGCCAGCAGCTATCCAGGGGACGAGACCCATAATGAAAAACTGTTTTTT. Amino acid sequence: CASSYPGDETHNEKLFF.

This clonotype showed up just a few times. The chain carries TRBV12-3 or TRBV12-4 and TRBJ2-7, with a weak D call TRBD2 (5 bases). V was shortened by 5 bases and J by 7 bases, with 12 bases between the two germline ends. The CDR3 has 12 amino acids. For the CDR3, the DNA is TGTGCCAGCAGTCCTACGGGAAGAGAGCAGTACTTC. Protein: CASSPTGREQYF.

This clonotype has more than one count but fewer than ten. V gene TRBV7-9 combines with J gene TRBJ2-1, with D possibly matching TRBD2 (6 bases). The germline CDR1 and CDR2 sequences are SEHNR and FQNEAQ (reference sequence). The CDR3 extends over 16 amino acids. Trimming took off 5 bases at V and 4 bases at J, with 18 bases between the two ends. The CDR3 nucleotides read TGTGCCAGCAGCCACGAACCGGGACTGGGGTACAATGAGCAGTTCTTC. Its protein is CASSHEPGLGYNEQFF.

There are a few counts of this clonotype. V gene TRBV6-5 combines with J gene TRBJ2-3; 13 positions agree with TRBD2. Losses at the gene ends were 5 bases for V and 2 bases for J; bases not matched to a gene: 10. CDR1 is MNHEY and CDR2 is SVGAGI in the germline V gene. This CDR3 region has 18 residues. CDR3 residues: CASSVTGLAGLVTDTQYF. In DNA form, the CDR3 reads TGTGCCAGCAGTGTAACGGGACTAGCGGGACTGGTCACAGATACGCAGTATTTT.

V and J are TRBV30 and TRBJ1-2; weak D call: TRBD1 (5 bases). Trimming removed 1 base at V and 3 bases at J, with 15 bases between. Germline V CDR1 and CDR2: GTSNPN, SVGIG (reference sequence). The CDR3 sequence is 15 residues long. In DNA form, the CDR3 reads TGTGCCTGGAGTGATTTTCAAGGGGCGGACTATGGCTACACCTTC. Encoded protein: CAWSDFQGADYGYTF.

This clonotype has just a few counts. This chain uses TRBV6-5 with TRBJ1-2; a possible D gene is TRBD1 (5 bases). CDR1 MNHEY and CDR2 SVGAGI come from the germline V gene. The V end lost 2 bases, the J end lost 6 bases, and 7 bases lay between the germline ends. The CDR3 is made up of 12 amino acids. In nucleotides, the CDR3 is TGTGCCAGCAGTTACGCGGGGGATGGCTACACCTTC. Its protein is CASSYAGDGYTF.

J is TRBJ2-3 and V is TRBV15, with TRBD2 identical over 9 bases. V dropped 3 bases and J dropped 1; count of bases not matched to a gene: 2. Per the germline V gene, CDR1 is LNHNV and CDR2 is YYDKDF (reference sequence). The CDR3 runs to 15 residues. CDR3 residues: CATSRRGGGTDTQYF. The DNA of the CDR3 is TGTGCCACCAGCAGGCGGGGGGGCGGCACAGATACGCAGTATTTT.

This chain uses TRBV4-2 with TRBJ2-7; tentative D call: TRBD2 (6 bases). The CDR3 runs 13 residues. V lost 5 bases to trimming and J lost 0 bases, with 8 bases between them. Per germline, CDR1 LGHNA and CDR2 YNFKEQ. The CDR3 loop reads CASSAGISYEQYF. In DNA, the CDR3 is TGTGCCAGCAGCGCGGGGATCTCCTACGAGCAGTACTTC.

This chain uses TRBV4-2 with TRBJ2-7; D might be TRBD2 (6 bases). The CDR3 is 14 amino acids. Germline V gene lookup returns CDR1 LGHNA and CDR2 YNFKEQ. Trimming removed 1 base at V and 3 bases at J, with 10 bases between. The chain's CDR3 is CASSQAAGYYEQYF. CDR3 sequence (DNA): TGTGCCAGCAGCCAAGCGGCGGGATACTACGAGCAGTACTTC.

In its sample, this clonotype was seen a few times. This sequence joins TRBV4-3 and TRBJ2-3; 7 nucleotides match TRBD2. The CDR3 has 15 amino acids. The germline gives CDR1 LGHNA, CDR2 YSLEER. V shed 3 bases and J 8 bases; nucleotides not matched to a gene: 11. The CDR3 nucleotides are TGCGCCAGCAGCCACGAAGCGGGATCGGGGGGTACGCAGTATTTT. Protein sequence: CASSHEAGSGGTQYF.

Only a few counts were recorded for this clonotype. The V gene is TRBV4-3, the J gene TRBJ1-1; no clear D. Trimming stripped 0 bases from V and 4 bases from J, with 9 bases between. Germline V gene lookup returns CDR1 LGHNA and CDR2 YSLEER. The CDR3 extends over 14 amino acids. The CDR3 sequence: CASSQDSQATEAFF. The CDR3 nucleotides read TGCGCCAGCAGCCAAGATTCTCAGGCCACTGAAGCTTTCTTT.

The chain couples TRBV5-1 to TRBJ2-2; TRBD1 aligns across 7 bases. After removal of 7 bases from V and 2 bases from J, the junction contained 5 bases not matched to a gene. This CDR3 spans 14 amino acids. The germline CDR1 and CDR2 sequences are SGHRS and YFSETQ. CDR3 sequence (DNA): TGCGCCAGCTCGGGACAGATCAACACCGGGGAGCTGTTTTTT. It yields the protein CASSGQINTGELFF. Looking up the rest from reference TRBV5-1 and TRBJ2-2 gives the full variable domain: KAGVTQTPRYLIKTRGQQVTLSCSPISGHRSVSWYQQTPGQGLQFLFEYFSETQRNKGNFPGRFSGRQFSNSRSEMNVSTLELGDSALYLCASSGQINTGELFFGEGSRLTVL.

The rearrangement joins TRBV5-6 to TRBJ2-3; 13 bases align to TRBD2. The CDR3 loop spans 16 amino acids. The trim removed 5 bases at V and 3 bases at J, leaving 6 bases unmatched. The V gene's germline CDR1 is SGHDT and CDR2 YYEEEE. This CDR3 is CASRPPTSGGTDTQYF. As DNA, the CDR3 is TGTGCCAGCAGGCCTCCGACTAGCGGGGGGACAGATACGCAGTATTTT.

This clonotype was counted only a few times. This chain joins TRBV7-9 and TRBJ1-1; D is possibly TRBD1 (5 bases). The CDR3 extends over 14 amino acids. Germline CDR1 is SEHNR and CDR2 is FQNEAQ (reference sequence). Between the trimmed V and J ends, which lost 5 bases and 5 bases, there was a span of 15 bases. CDR3 residues: CASSAAGVWTEAFF. The CDR3 DNA sequence: TGTGCCAGCAGCGCAGCGGGGGTTTGGACTGAAGCTTTCTTT. Complete variable domain (other parts from reference TRBV7-9 and TRBJ1-1): DTGVSQNPRHKITKRGQNVTFRCDPISEHNRLYWYRQTLGQGPEFLTYFQNEAQLEKSRLLSDRFSAERPKGSFSTLEIQRTEQGDSAMYLCASSAAGVWTEAFFGQGTRLTVV.

This clonotype was seen a handful of times. V and J are TRBV6-6 and TRBJ2-7, with 7 bases matching TRBD1. This CDR3 is built from 13 residues. Trimming removed 4 bases from V and 2 bases from J; junction bases left unmatched: 2. Looked up from germline, CDR1 is MNHNY and CDR2 is SVGAGI (reference sequence). The CDR3 DNA reads as TGTGCCAGCAGTTTCGACAGGGCCTACGAGCAGTACTTC. Protein product: CASSFDRAYEQYF.

This clonotype was seen at least ten times. This chain links TRBV12-3 or TRBV12-4 with TRBJ2-3, with D uncertain. This CDR3 is 14 amino acids long. Between the trimmed V and J ends, which lost 0 bases and 2 bases, there was a span of 6 bases. CDR3 region: CASSLARYTDTQYF. The DNA of the CDR3 is TGTGCCAGCAGTTTAGCCCGATACACAGATACGCAGTATTTT.

This clonotype was seen only a few times. The chain employs TRBV6-1 and TRBJ2-7; TRBD2 aligns across 8 bases. V gave up 3 bases and J gave up 5 bases; unmatched junction bases: 9. Germline V CDR1 and CDR2: MNHNS, SASEGT. This CDR3 contains 15 residues. Here the CDR3 reads CASSELSGTFHEQYF. Here the CDR3 DNA reads TGTGCCAGCAGTGAGCTTAGCGGGACTTTCCACGAGCAGTACTTC.

The rearrangement joins TRBV20-1 to TRBJ2-3; 10 bases match TRBD2. The CDR3 has 16 residues. CDR1 is DFQATT, CDR2 SNEGSKA, per germline (reference sequence). The V gene end was trimmed by 3 bases and the J gene end by 0 bases; junction bases not matched to a gene: 6. This chain's CDR3 is CSARIAGGLSTDTQYF. The CDR3 DNA sequence: TGCAGTGCTAGGATAGCGGGAGGTCTTAGCACAGATACGCAGTATTTT.

Only a few counts were recorded for this clonotype. V is TRBV7-9 and J is TRBJ1-3; TRBD1 might be the D (5 bases). V dropped 5 bases and J dropped 1 base, with 12 bases sitting between them. The V gene's germline CDR1 is SEHNR and CDR2 FQNEAQ (reference sequence). This CDR3 is 15 amino acids long. The DNA for the CDR3 is TGTGCCAGCAGCCGGATGGACACATCTGGAAACACCATATATTTT. It yields the protein CASSRMDTSGNTIYF. The whole variable domain, filled in from reference TRBV7-9 and TRBJ1-3, reads DTGVSQNPRHKITKRGQNVTFRCDPISEHNRLYWYRQTLGQGPEFLTYFQNEAQLEKSRLLSDRFSAERPKGSFSTLEIQRTEQGDSAMYLCASSRMDTSGNTIYFGEGSWLTVV.

This rearrangement joins TRBV5-1 to TRBJ2-1; 12 positions match TRBD2. V shed 2 bases and J 10 bases; nucleotides not matched to a gene: 7. The CDR3 extends over 15 amino acids. The germline CDR1 and CDR2 sequences are SGHRS and YFSETQ. CDR3 sequence reads: CASSFLAGGPEEQFF. CDR3 nucleotides: TGCGCCAGCAGCTTCCTAGCGGGAGGGCCGGAAGAGCAGTTCTTC.